This TCR beta chain was obtained from a study of shared clonotypes between healthy human individuals. Terminally differentiated effector memory CD45RA+ cells were excluded from the naive CD8 cells, which were CD45RO-negative and positively selected for CCR7. It was around 180 ng DNA, 25,000 to 35,000 T cell genomes, that sorted-subset replicate PCRs used. TCRdb's copy holds only in-frame clones and misses some; the assay was immunoSEQ multiplex PCR. The sample yields about 590,000 clones, just under 97% seen once. Trimming removed 1 base from V and 3 bases from J, with 12 bases in between. Germline CDR1 is MNHNY and CDR2 is SVGAGI (reference sequence). The CDR3 spans 16 residues.

This TCR was sampled from a woman aged 25 to 39 in good health. Sequencing was performed on naive CD8+ T cells sorted from blood. The chain couples TRBV6-6 to TRBJ2-2; D is perhaps TRBD2 (5 bases). The CDR3 loop reads CASSYYRNSDTGELFF. CDR3 in DNA: TGTGCCAGCAGTTACTATCGTAATAGCGACACCGGGGAGCTGTTTTTT.